These 26 T cell receptor beta chains originate from one sample sequenced in a study of CD8 T cells in Susac syndrome. Random hexamers primed reverse transcription of 0.5 to 1 ug RNA. TCRdb reprocessed the immunoSEQ multiplex PCR reads via MiXCR and lists one record per CDR3 protein. The sample consists of some 180,000 distinct CDR3 sequences, around 94% of them appearing once. Sequencing was done on a sample of CD4+ T cells from PBMCs. The receptors derive from a human donor with Susac syndrome.

This chain connects TRBV6-2 or TRBV6-3 to TRBJ2-1, with 13 bases that match TRBD2. The J segment lost 6 bases and the V segment lost 7 bases, leaving 3 bases of the junction unmatched. This CDR3 region has 14 residues. CDR1 MNHEY and CDR2 SVGEGT come from the germline V gene. The CDR3 nucleotides read TGTGCCAGCACAAGACTAGCGGGAGGCAATGAGCAGTTCTTC. Translation: CASTRLAGGNEQFF.

The V and J genes are TRBV11-2 and TRBJ2-7; 11 bases agree with TRBD2. Germline V CDR1 and CDR2: SGHAT, FQNNGV. This CDR3 region has 17 residues. V was clipped by 4 bases and J by 3 bases; unmatched bases: 11. In DNA form, the CDR3 reads TGTGCCAGCAGCTCGCCGAGACTAGCGGGAATCTACTACGAGCAGTACTTC. It yields the protein CASSSPRLAGIYYEQYF.

This clonotype occurred once. The chain uses TRBV12-3 or TRBV12-4 and TRBJ2-3; unclear D gene. The V gene lost 7 bases and the J gene lost 9 bases, with 14 bases spanning the gap. This CDR3 is 12 amino acids long. CDR3 nucleotide sequence: TGTGCCAGCACCAGGACCGACGGGACGCAGTATTTT. Translating gives CASTRTDGTQYF.

The chain uses TRBV6-4 and TRBJ2-2; the D gene is possibly TRBD2 (6 bases). The CDR3 has 13 residues. Germline V gene lookup returns CDR1 MRHNA and CDR2 SNTAGT. Trimming cost V 3 bases and J 6 bases, with 8 bases left between them. This CDR3 reads CASSDRGSGELFF. DNA for the CDR3: TGTGCCAGCAGTGATCGGGGGTCCGGGGAGCTGTTTTTT.

The chain carries TRBV2 and TRBJ2-2; D not resolved. This CDR3 spans 13 amino acids. Deletions cut 7 bases from V and 6 bases from J, with 12 bases between. CDR1 and CDR2 from the germline V gene are SNHLY and FYNNEI. The CDR3 DNA sequence: TGTGCCAGCACCATCGAGGACCCCGGGGAGCTGTTTTTT. Translation gives CASTIEDPGELFF.

V is TRBV20-1 and J is TRBJ2-7; 10 bases fit TRBD2. The CDR3 is 15 amino acids. V lost 0 bases, J lost 2 bases, and 4 bases stayed unmatched. The V gene's germline CDR1 is DFQATT and CDR2 SNEGSKA (reference sequence). Here the CDR3 DNA reads TGCAGTGCTAGAGATGGGACTAGCGTTACCTACGAGCAGTACTTC. Its protein is CSARDGTSVTYEQYF.

The V gene is TRBV20-1, the J gene TRBJ1-4; TRBD1 might be the D (5 bases). The germline gives CDR1 DFQATT, CDR2 SNEGSKA (reference sequence). CDR3 length: 11 residues. The V and J ends lost 3 bases and 10 bases respectively, with 9 bases between them. The CDR3 bases are TGCAGTGCTAGTTATGGGGGAAAACTGTTTTTT. This encodes CSASYGGKLFF.

The V call is TRBV23-1, the J call TRBJ2-7; weak D call: TRBD2 (6 bases). Being an ORF, TRBV23-1 has a function that is uncertain. V was clipped by 6 bases and J by 0 bases, with 9 bases between them. This CDR3 contains 13 residues. For the CDR3, the DNA is TGCGCCAGCAGCTCGGGAGCCTCCTACGAGCAGTACTTC. It specifies CASSSGASYEQYF.

In its sample, this clonotype was seen once. This chain connects TRBV20-1 to TRBJ1-5; a weak D match, TRBD1 (6 bases). Germline V gene data show CDR1 as DFQATT and CDR2 as SNEGSKA (reference sequence). V was trimmed by 7 bases and J by 0 bases, leaving 10 bases between them. The CDR3 is 13 residues long. The CDR3 DNA follows: TGCAGTGGTTTAGGGGGTAGCAATCAGCCCCAGCATTTT. The encoded protein is CSGLGGSNQPQHF.

V gene TRBV6-2 or TRBV6-3 combines with J gene TRBJ2-5; D is perhaps TRBD1 (6 bases). The CDR3 is 14 amino acids. Trimming took 6 bases from V and 8 from J, leaving 19 bases between them. CDR1 is MNHEY, CDR2 SVGEGT, per germline. For the CDR3, the DNA is TGTGCCAGCAGCTCACTTACCGGGACAAATACCCAGTACTTC. Protein sequence: CASSSLTGTNTQYF.

This chain uses TRBV27 with TRBJ2-7, with 11 bases matching TRBD2. This CDR3 comprises 15 residues. With V trimmed by 6 bases and J by 7 bases, 11 bases remained unmatched. CDR1 is MNHEY, CDR2 SMNVEV, per germline (reference sequence). The CDR3 protein is CASSELAGGSGEQYF. The CDR3 DNA reads as TGTGCCAGCAGCGAATTAGCGGGAGGGTCGGGAGAGCAGTACTTC.

The chain joins TRBV4-2 to TRBJ2-5; a possible D gene is TRBD2 (6 bases). Trimming pared 0 bases from V and 6 bases from J, leaving 11 bases between. The CDR3 is made up of 14 amino acids. Germline V CDR1 and CDR2: LGHNA, YNFKEQ. The CDR3 here is CASSQEGGQKTQYF. CDR3 coding DNA: TGTGCCAGCAGCCAAGAGGGGGGTCAAAAGACCCAGTACTTC.

Worth noting for this clonotype: Relative to the germline gene, one junction end is altered; a read error may explain this. The chain uses TRBV7-7 and TRBJ2-2; unclear D gene. This CDR3 has 16 residues. Germline V gene lookup returns CDR1 SSHAT and CDR2 FNYEAQ (reference sequence). The CDR3 nucleotides are TGTGCTAGCAGCGAAACAAGGGTCGAGAACACCGGGGAGCTGTTTTTT. As protein: CASSETRVENTGELFF.

V gene TRBV9 combines with J gene TRBJ2-3, with 11 bases matching TRBD2. The V and J ends lost 0 bases and 5 bases, in that order; junction bases with no gene match: 5. The germline V gene encodes CDR1 SGDLS and CDR2 YYNGEE. CDR3 size: 16 residues. CDR3 loop: CASSVGSGGAQDTQYF. The CDR3 nucleotides are TGTGCCAGCAGCGTAGGTAGCGGGGGGGCGCAAGATACGCAGTATTTT.

The chain uses TRBV12-3 or TRBV12-4 and TRBJ2-7; D might be TRBD2 (6 bases). The CDR3 runs 13 residues. Between the trimmed V and J ends, which lost 3 bases and 7 bases, there was a span of 13 bases. The CDR3 coding sequence is TGTGCCAGCAGTTTGGGTGCGGGACGGGAGCAGTACTTC. Translating it yields CASSLGAGREQYF.

The genes are TRBV20-1 and TRBJ2-2; 10 bases align to TRBD1. V dropped 5 bases and J dropped 1; count of bases not matched to a gene: 10. CDR1 and CDR2 from the germline V gene are DFQATT and SNEGSKA (reference sequence). The CDR3 contains 17 residues. This CDR3 is CSAERQGAGRNTGELFF. The CDR3 nucleotides are TGCAGTGCTGAAAGACAGGGGGCCGGGAGGAACACCGGGGAGCTGTTTTTT.

This sequence joins TRBV20-1 and TRBJ2-1, with D unresolved. Trimming pared 6 bases from V and 10 bases from J, leaving 13 bases between. This CDR3 is 11 amino acids long. Germline lookup yields CDR1 DFQATT and CDR2 SNEGSKA (reference sequence). As DNA, the CDR3 is TGCAGTGCCACGGATCCCGAGGAGCAGTTCTTC. This encodes CSATDPEEQFF.

The rearrangement links TRBV7-2 to TRBJ1-1, with D perhaps matching TRBD1 (5 bases). The V gene lost 5 bases and the J gene lost 1 base, with 20 bases spanning the gap. The germline V gene encodes CDR1 SGHTA and CDR2 FQGNSA. The CDR3 length is 17 residues. The CDR3 bases are TGTGCCAGCAGCGTCAGGGACGTCTCCTGGGGGAACACTGAAGCTTTCTTT. Its protein product is CASSVRDVSWGNTEAFF.

V usage is TRBV29-1 and J usage is TRBJ2-3; weak D call: TRBD1 (6 bases). The CDR3 is made up of 12 amino acids. Trimming left V 4 bases short and J 11 bases short, with 16 bases between. Germline lookup yields CDR1 SQVTM and CDR2 ANQGSEA. The CDR3 DNA reads as TGCAGCGTTGGACCGGACAGAAGGGTGCAGTATTTT. Translating it yields CSVGPDRRVQYF.

The chain recombines TRBV20-1 with TRBJ1-5; maybe TRBD1 (6 bases). This CDR3 is 16 amino acids long. V was pared by 2 bases and J by 6 bases, with 20 bases between. Germline CDR1 is DFQATT and CDR2 is SNEGSKA (reference sequence). CDR3 region: CSARPTVGASSQPQHF. For the CDR3, the DNA is TGCAGTGCTAGACCCACAGTGGGGGCGTCCTCTCAGCCCCAGCATTTT.

The chain has TRBV12-3 or TRBV12-4 and TRBJ2-5; D gene uncertain. Trimming took 6 bases from V and 5 from J, leaving 13 bases between them. The CDR3 consists of 13 residues. CDR3 sequence reads: CASSLPGLETQYF. The CDR3 coding sequence is TGTGCCAGCAGCCTACCCGGGTTGGAGACCCAGTACTTC.

The chain joins TRBV29-1 to TRBJ2-1; TRBD1 aligns across 7 bases. Germline V gene sequence: CDR1 SQVTM, CDR2 ANQGSEA. CDR3 length: 11 amino acids. The CDR3 DNA follows: TGCAGTGCCGACAGGGTCAATGAGCAGTTCTTC. It encodes CSADRVNEQFF.

The chain is built from TRBV20-1 and TRBJ1-2; 8 bases are a match to TRBD1. Looked up from germline, CDR1 is DFQATT and CDR2 is SNEGSKA (reference sequence). The V gene end was trimmed by 3 bases and the J gene end by 6 bases; junction bases not matched to a gene: 6. There are 13 residues in the CDR3. The CDR3, as DNA: TGCAGTGCTAGTACAGGACAGGGAGATGGCTACACCTTC. Protein: CSASTGQGDGYTF.

The chain combines TRBV19 with TRBJ1-5, with TRBD1 matching 7 bases. The CDR3 extends over 14 amino acids. Germline CDR1 LNHDA, CDR2 SQIVND (reference sequence). V gave up 3 bases and J gave up 5 bases; unmatched junction bases: 4. CDR3 nucleotides: TGTGCCAGTAGTATGGGGGACAGAGATCAGCCCCAGCATTTT. Protein sequence: CASSMGDRDQPQHF.

V gene TRBV30 combines with J gene TRBJ1-4, with D unclear. The V end lost 0 bases, the J end lost 0 bases, and 14 bases lay between the germline ends. Per germline, CDR1 GTSNPN and CDR2 SVGIG (reference sequence). The CDR3 spans 17 residues. The CDR3 bases are TGTGCCTGGAGTGTAGGGATTGGGAGTTCAACTAATGAAAAACTGTTTTTT. This encodes CAWSVGIGSSTNEKLFF.

The rearrangement uses TRBV6-1 and TRBJ2-3; 8 bases are shared with TRBD2. The germline gives CDR1 MNHNS, CDR2 SASEGT. The CDR3 spans 16 residues. Trimming took 6 bases from V and 4 from J; bases not matched to a gene: 12. The CDR3 loop is CASSRGTSGVADTQYF. DNA of the CDR3: TGTGCCAGCAGCCGAGGAACTAGCGGTGTTGCAGATACGCAGTATTTT.